This T cell receptor beta chain was found in a study of monozygotic twins with inflammatory bowel disease. The germline V gene has CDR1 SGHAT and CDR2 FQNNGV. The CDR3 totals 11 residues. On this clonotype itself: The antigen remains unidentified.

Findings of the study overall: People with IBD had fewer clonotypes in common with others than healthy twins did, especially with disease activity.

UMIs with a 6-nucleotide sample barcode were added by template switching. TCRdb reanalyzed the 5' RACE reads, giving one entry per CDR3 protein sequence and no DNA. The ten top clones account for 2.8%, within a sample of about 160,000 distinct CDR3 sequences. RNA in its total form was extracted from whole blood, and T cells were not sorted. The receptor's source is a human donor with ulcerative colitis or Crohn's disease, or a healthy co-twin of an affected twin (not recorded which). The sequenced sample was blood. The chain recombines TRBV11-2 with TRBJ2-1; TCRdb's assignment of TRBD2 cannot be checked, as there is no DNA. Here the CDR3 reads CASSSSGTQFF.